This T cell receptor (beta chain) was recorded in a study of CD8 T cells in ankylosing spondylitis (TCRdb year 2017). About the investigation overall: T cell receptor beta repertoires were profiled in healthy donors and ankylosing spondylitis patients so that disease-linked TCR variants could be found. In total, the full study cohort was made up of roughly 110 healthy donors and approximately 27 ankylosing spondylitis patients. Peripheral blood was sampled, and synovial fluid was additionally collected from ankylosing spondylitis patients.

Instrument on record: Illumina HiSeq 2500. Quantitative 5'-RACE with molecular barcodes was used to prepare TCR beta libraries. For the original study's pipeline: Disease-linked TCR variants were identified with a new computational method built on a probabilistic model of VDJ rearrangement. TCRdb itself trimmed the public reads at Q25 with fastp, ran MiXCR and retained productive beta chains. All rows with the same CDR3 protein become a single entry with the most common DNA and genes. The V and J calls come from TCRdb's annotation, not from the publication. The sample data list a few hundred thousand distinct CDR3 sequences, and roughly 12% of these were observed just once. The leading ten clones occupy approximately 7% of the sample. Summary of the overall study and its limitations: The disease-linked clones showed a CD8+ phenotype and occurred at relatively low frequencies in peripheral blood. Blood from ankylosing spondylitis patients appeared to be characterized by a TCR beta motif composed of eight highly homologous amino acid variants. According to the report, matched synovial fluid samples from ankylosing spondylitis patients were significantly enriched for the disease-linked clones. Some motif variants were previously reported in synovial fluid and blood of reactive arthritis patients, suggesting common disease-initiation mechanisms.

As to this clonotype: Its antigen target is currently unknown. Base quality data are lacking; no much larger clone is found one base away.

The germline V gene (reference sequence) provides CDR1 LGHDT and CDR2 YNNKEL. From its cysteine to its phenylalanine, the CDR3 spans 14 amino acids. Only the CDR3 region is kept as DNA, spanning 42 bases read in frame from base 1. The germline ends are 3 bases apart after V is trimmed by 0 bases and J by 1 base. The chain links TRBV3-1 with TRBJ2-2, with the identity of the D gene unclear. Sequencing used blood, either unsorted or a sorted T cell fraction (not recorded which). The sequence was obtained from a male donor with ankylosing spondylitis. At the DNA level, the sequence is TGTGCCAGCAGCCAAGAGATGAACACCGGGGAGCTGTTTTTT. This is translated as CASSQEMNTGELFF.